The TCR beta chain under discussion was sequenced for a study of blood T cell repertoires in COVID-19. Study overall: Material from acute and convalescent COVID-19 was sourced from the United States, Italy and Spain.

Libraries were prepared by immunoSEQ multiplex PCR; TCRdb keeps only in-frame clonotypes and omits some of them. This sample has a few hundred thousand clones, with roughly 90% found just once. This CDR3 is built from 13 residues. Trimming took off 6 bases at V and 11 bases at J, with 14 bases between the two ends. The germline CDR1 and CDR2 sequences are MNHEY and SMNVEV (reference sequence). The chain joins TRBV27 to TRBJ1-6; a possible D gene is TRBD1 (6 bases). The clonotype originates from a woman aged 25 to 45 who had recovered from COVID-19. Material: PBMCs or T cells enriched from blood (not recorded which). The CDR3 protein is CASRPGGAPPLHF. The CDR3 nucleotides are TGTGCCAGCAGACCCGGGGGGGCCCCACCCCTCCACTTT.